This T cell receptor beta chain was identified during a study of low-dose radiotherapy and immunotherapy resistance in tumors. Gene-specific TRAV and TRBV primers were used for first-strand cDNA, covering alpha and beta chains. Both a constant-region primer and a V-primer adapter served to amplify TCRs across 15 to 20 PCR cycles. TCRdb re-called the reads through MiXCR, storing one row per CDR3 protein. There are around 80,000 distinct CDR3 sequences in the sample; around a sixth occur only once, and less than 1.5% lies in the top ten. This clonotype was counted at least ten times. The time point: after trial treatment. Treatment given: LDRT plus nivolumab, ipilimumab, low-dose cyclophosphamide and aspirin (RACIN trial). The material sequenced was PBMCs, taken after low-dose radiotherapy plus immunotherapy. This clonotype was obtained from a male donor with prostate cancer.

The CDR3 spells CASSVQRDDEQFF. In DNA form, the CDR3 reads TGTGCCAGCAGCGTACAAAGGGACGATGAGCAGTTCTTC. The J gene is TRBJ2-1, the V gene TRBV7-9; D is perhaps TRBD1 or TRBD2 (5 bases each). V was cut by 5 bases and J by 8 bases, with 13 bases left in between. CDR1 is SEHNR, CDR2 FQNEAQ, per germline (reference sequence). This CDR3 contains 13 residues. The whole variable domain, remainder taken from reference TRBV7-9 and TRBJ2-1, is DTGVSQNPRHKITKRGQNVTFRCDPISEHNRLYWYRQTLGQGPEFLTYFQNEAQLEKSRLLSDRFSAERPKGSFSTLEIQRTEQGDSAMYLCASSVQRDDEQFFGPGTRLTVL.